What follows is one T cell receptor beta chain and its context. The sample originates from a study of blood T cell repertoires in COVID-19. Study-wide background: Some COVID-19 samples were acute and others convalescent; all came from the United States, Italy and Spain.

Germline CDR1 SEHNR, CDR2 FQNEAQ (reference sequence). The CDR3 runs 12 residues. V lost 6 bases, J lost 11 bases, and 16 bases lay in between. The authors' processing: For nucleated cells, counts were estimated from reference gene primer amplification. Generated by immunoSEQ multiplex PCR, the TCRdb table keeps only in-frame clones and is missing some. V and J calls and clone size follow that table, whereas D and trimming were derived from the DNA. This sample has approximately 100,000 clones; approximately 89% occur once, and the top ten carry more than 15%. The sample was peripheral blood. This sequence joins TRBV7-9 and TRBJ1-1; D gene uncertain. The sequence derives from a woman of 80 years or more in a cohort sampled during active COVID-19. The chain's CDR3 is CASSQAREAAFF. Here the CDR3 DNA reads TGTGCCAGCAGTCAAGCCCGTGAAGCGGCTTTCTTT. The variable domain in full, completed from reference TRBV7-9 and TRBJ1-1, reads DTGVSQNPRHKITKRGQNVTFRCDPISEHNRLYWYRQTLGQGPEFLTYFQNEAQLEKSRLLSDRFSAERPKGSFSTLEIQRTEQGDSAMYLCASSQAREAAFFGQGTRLTVV.